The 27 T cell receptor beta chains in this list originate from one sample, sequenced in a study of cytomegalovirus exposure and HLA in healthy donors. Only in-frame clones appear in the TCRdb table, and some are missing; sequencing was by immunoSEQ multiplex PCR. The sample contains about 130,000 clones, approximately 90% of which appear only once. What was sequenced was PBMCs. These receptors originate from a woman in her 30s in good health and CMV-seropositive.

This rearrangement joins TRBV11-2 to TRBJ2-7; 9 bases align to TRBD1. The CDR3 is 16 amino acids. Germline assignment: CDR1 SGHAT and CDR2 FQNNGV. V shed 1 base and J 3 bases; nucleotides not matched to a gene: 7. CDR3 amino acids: CASSLASGTGYYEQYF. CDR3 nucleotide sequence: TGTGCCAGCAGCTTAGCCTCCGGGACAGGGTACTACGAGCAGTACTTC.

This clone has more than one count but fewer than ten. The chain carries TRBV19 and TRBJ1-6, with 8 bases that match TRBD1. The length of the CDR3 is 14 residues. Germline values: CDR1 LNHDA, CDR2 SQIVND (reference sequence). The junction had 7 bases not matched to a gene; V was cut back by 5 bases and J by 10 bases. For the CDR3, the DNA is TGTGCCAGTAGTTGGACAGGGCAAGGATCACCCCTCCACTTT. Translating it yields CASSWTGQGSPLHF.

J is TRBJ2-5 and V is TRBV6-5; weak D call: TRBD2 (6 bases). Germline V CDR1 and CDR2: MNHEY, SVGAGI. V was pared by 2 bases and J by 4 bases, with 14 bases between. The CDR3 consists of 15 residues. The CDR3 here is CASSYPGEEGETQYF. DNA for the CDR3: TGTGCCAGCAGTTACCCGGGGGAAGAGGGAGAGACCCAGTACTTC.

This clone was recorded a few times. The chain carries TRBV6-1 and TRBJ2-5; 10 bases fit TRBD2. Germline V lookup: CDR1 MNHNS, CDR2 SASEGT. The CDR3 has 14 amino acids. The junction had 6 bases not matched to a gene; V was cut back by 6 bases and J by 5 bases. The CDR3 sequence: CASSLNSGGETQYF. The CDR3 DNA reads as TGTGCCAGCAGCTTGAATAGCGGGGGGGAGACCCAGTACTTC.

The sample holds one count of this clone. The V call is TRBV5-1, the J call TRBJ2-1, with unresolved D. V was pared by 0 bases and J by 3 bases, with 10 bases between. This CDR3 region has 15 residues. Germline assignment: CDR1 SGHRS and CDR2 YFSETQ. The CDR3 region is CASSLGLSDYNEQFF. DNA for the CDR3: TGCGCCAGCAGCTTGGGGCTCTCAGACTACAATGAGCAGTTCTTC.

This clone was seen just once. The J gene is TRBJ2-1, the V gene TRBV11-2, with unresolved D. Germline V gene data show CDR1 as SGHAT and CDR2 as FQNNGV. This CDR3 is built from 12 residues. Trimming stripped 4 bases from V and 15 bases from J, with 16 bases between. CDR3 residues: CASSSINPLLFF. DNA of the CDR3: TGTGCCAGCAGCTCCATAAATCCGCTATTGTTCTTC.

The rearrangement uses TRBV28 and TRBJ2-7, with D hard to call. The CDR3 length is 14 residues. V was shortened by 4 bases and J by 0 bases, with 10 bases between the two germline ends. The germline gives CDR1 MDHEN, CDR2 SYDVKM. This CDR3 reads CASSSLESSYEQYF. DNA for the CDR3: TGTGCCAGCAGTTCACTGGAGAGCTCCTACGAGCAGTACTTC.

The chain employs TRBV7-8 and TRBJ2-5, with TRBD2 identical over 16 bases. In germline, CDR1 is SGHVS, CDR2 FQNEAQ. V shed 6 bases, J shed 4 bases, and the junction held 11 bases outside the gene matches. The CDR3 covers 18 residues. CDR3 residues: CASRSGTSGRATVETQYF. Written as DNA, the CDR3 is TGTGCCAGCAGATCCGGGACTAGCGGGAGGGCCACAGTAGAGACCCAGTACTTC.

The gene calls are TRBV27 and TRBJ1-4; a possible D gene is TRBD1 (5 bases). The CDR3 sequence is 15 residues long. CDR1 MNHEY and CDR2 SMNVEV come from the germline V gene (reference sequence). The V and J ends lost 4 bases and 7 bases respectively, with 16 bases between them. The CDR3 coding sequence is TGTGCCAGCAGTTCAGCAGGGTTTGTTGGTGAAAAACTGTTTTTT. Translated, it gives CASSSAGFVGEKLFF.

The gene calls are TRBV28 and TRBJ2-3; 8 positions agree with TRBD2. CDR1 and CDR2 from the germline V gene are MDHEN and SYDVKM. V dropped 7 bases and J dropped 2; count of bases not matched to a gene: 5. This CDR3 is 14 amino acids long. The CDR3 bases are TGTGCCAGCAACGCGGGGGGCTTCACAGATACGCAGTATTTT. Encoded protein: CASNAGGFTDTQYF. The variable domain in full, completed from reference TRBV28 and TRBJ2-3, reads DVKVTQSSRYLVKRTGEKVFLECVQDMDHENMFWYRQDPGLGLRLIYFSYDVKMKEKGDIPEGYSVSREKKERFSLILESASTNQTSMYLCASNAGGFTDTQYFGPGTRLTVL.

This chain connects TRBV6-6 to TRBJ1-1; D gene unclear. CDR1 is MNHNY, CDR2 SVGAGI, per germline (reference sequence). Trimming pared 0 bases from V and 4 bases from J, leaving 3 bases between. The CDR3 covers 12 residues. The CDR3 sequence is CASSYSLTEAFF. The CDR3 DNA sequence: TGTGCCAGCAGTTACTCCCTCACTGAAGCTTTCTTT.

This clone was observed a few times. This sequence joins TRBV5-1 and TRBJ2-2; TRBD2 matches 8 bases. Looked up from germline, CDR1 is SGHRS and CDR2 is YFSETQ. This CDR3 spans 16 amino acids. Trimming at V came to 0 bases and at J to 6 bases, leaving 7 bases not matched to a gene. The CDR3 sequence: CASSLGSGLDAGELFF. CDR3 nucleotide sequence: TGCGCCAGCAGCTTGGGCTCGGGACTAGATGCCGGGGAGCTGTTTTTT.

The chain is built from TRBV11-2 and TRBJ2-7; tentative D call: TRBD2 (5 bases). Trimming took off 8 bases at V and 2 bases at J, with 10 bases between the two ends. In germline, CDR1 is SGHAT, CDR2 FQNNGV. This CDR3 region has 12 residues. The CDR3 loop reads CASSSGTYEQYF. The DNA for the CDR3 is TGTGCCAGCTCCTCGGGGACCTACGAGCAGTACTTC.

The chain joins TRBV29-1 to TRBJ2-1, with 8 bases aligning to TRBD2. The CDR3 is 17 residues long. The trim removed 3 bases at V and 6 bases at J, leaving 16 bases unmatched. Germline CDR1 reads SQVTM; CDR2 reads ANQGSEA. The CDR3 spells CSVEGGRRLPGINEQFF. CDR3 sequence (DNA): TGCAGCGTTGAGGGCGGGAGGCGCCTACCAGGAATCAATGAGCAGTTCTTC.

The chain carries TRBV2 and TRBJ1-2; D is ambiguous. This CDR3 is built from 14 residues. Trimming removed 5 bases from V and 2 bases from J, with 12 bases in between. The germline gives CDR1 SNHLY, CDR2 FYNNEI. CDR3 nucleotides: TGTGCCAGCAGTAGGGCGGGCGCAAACTATGGCTACACCTTC. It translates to CASSRAGANYGYTF.

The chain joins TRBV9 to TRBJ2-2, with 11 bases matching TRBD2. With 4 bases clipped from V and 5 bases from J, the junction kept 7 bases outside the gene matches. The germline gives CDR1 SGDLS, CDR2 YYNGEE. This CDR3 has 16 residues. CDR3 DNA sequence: TGTGCCAGCAGCTTTAGGGCTAGCGGGGGGACCGGGGAGCTGTTTTTT. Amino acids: CASSFRASGGTGELFF.

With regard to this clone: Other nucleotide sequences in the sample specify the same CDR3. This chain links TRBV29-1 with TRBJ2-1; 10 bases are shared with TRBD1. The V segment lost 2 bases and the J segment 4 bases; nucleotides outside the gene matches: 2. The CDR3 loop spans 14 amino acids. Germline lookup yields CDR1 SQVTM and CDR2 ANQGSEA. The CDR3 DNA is TGCAGCGTTGAAAGGGACAGGGGATACAATGAGCAGTTCTTC. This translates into CSVERDRGYNEQFF.

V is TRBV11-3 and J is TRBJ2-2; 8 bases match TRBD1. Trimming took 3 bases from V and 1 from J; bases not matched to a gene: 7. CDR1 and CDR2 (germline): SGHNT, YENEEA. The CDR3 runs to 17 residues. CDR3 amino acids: CASSFQRTGLNTGELFF. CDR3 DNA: TGTGCCAGCAGCTTCCAAAGGACAGGGTTGAACACCGGGGAGCTGTTTTTT.

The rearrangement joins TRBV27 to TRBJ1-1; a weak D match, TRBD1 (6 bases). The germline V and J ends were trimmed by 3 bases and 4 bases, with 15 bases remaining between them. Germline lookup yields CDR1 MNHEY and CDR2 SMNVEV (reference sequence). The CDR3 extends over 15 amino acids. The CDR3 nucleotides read TGTGCCAGCAGTTTGAGGACAGTAAAGTTCACTGAAGCTTTCTTT. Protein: CASSLRTVKFTEAFF.

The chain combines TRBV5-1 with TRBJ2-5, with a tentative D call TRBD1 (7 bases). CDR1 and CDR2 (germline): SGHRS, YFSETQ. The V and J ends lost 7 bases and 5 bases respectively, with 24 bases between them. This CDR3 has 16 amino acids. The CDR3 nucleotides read TGCGCCAGCCCAAGACAGGGCGGGGTGAACAAGGAGACCCAGTACTTC. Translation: CASPRQGGVNKETQYF.

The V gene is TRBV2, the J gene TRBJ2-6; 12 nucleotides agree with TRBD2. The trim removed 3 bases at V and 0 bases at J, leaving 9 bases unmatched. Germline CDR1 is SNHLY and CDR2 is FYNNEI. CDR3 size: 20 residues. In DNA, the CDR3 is TGTGCCAGCAGTGAGGGCCCGGGACTAGCGGGCAGCTCTGGGGCCAACGTCCTGACTTTC. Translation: CASSEGPGLAGSSGANVLTF.

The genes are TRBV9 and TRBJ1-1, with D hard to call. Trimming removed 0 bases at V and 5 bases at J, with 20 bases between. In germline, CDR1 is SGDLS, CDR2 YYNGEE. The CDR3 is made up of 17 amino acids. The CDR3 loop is CASSVGGLGGLATEAFF. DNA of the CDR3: TGTGCCAGCAGCGTAGGAGGGTTGGGAGGGTTGGCAACTGAAGCTTTCTTT.

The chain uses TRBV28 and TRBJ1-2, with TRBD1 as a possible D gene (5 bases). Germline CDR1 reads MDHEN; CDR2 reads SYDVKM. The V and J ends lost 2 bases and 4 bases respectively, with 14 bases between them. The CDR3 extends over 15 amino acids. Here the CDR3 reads CASSLTQGRGYGYTF. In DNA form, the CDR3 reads TGTGCCAGCAGTTTAACTCAGGGAAGGGGCTATGGCTACACCTTC.

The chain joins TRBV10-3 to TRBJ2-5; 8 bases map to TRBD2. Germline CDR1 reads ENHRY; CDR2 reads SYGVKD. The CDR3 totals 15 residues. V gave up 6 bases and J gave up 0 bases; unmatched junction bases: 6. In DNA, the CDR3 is TGTGCCATCAGAACAGCGCGGGGGGACCAAGAGACCCAGTACTTC. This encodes CAIRTARGDQETQYF.

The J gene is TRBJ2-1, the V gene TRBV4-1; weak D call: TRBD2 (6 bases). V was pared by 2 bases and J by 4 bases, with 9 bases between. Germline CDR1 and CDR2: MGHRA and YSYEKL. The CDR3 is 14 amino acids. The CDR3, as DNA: TGCGCCAGCAGCCAACTAGCGTTTTACAATGAGCAGTTCTTC. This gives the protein CASSQLAFYNEQFF.

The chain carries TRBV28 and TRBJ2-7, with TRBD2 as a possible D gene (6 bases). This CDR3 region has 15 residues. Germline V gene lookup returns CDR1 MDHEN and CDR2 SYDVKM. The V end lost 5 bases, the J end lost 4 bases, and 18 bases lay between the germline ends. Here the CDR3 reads CASSHLLNGGYEQYF. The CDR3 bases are TGTGCCAGCAGTCACCTCCTGAACGGGGGATACGAGCAGTACTTC.

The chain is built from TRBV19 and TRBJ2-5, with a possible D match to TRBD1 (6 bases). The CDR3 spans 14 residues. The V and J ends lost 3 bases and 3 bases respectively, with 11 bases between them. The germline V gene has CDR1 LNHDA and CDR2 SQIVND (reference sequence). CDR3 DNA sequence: TGTGCCAGTAGTATCACAGGGCCAAAAGAGACCCAGTACTTC. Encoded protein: CASSITGPKETQYF.